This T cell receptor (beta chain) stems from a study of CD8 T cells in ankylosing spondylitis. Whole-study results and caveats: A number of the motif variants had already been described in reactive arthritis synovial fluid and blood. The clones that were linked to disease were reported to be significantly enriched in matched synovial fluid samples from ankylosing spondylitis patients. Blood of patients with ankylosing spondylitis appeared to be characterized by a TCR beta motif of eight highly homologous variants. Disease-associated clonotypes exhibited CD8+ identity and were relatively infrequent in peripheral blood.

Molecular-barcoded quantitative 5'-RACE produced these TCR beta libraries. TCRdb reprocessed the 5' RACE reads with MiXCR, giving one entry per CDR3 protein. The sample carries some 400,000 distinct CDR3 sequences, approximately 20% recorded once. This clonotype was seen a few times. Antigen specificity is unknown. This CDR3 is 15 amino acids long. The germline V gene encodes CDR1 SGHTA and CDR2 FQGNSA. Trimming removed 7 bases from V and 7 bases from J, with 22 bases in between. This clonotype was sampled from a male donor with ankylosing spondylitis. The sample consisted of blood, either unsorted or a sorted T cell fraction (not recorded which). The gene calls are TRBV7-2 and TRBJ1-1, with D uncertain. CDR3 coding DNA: TGTGCCAGCATCTCTTTCATAGGGTTGATGGATGAAGCTTTCTTT. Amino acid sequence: CASISFIGLMDEAFF.